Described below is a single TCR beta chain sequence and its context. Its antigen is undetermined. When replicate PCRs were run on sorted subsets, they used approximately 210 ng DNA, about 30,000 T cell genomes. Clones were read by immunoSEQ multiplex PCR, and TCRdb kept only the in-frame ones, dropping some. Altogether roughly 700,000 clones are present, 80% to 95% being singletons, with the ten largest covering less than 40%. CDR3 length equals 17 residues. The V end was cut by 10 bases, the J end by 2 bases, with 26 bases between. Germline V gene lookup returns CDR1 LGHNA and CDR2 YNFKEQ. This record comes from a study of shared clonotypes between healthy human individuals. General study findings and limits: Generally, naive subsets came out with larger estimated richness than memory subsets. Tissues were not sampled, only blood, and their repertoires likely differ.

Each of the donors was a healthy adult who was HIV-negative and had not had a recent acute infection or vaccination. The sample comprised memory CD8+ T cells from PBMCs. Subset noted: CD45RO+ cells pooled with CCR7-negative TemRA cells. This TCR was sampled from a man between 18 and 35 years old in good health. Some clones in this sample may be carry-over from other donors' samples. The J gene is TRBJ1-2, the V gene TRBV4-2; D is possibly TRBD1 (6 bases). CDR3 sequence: CATNPDGGLGLNYGYTF. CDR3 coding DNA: TGTGCCACCAACCCCGATGGGGGCCTTGGTCTAAACTATGGCTACACCTTC.